This T cell receptor (beta chain) was identified in a study of blood T cell repertoires in COVID-19. The method was immunoSEQ multiplex PCR; TCRdb's version includes in-frame clones alone and lacks a portion of them. The sample lists 200,000 to 250,000 clones, 86% seen once, with about 2% in the top ten. This CDR3 spans 16 amino acids. Germline V gene lookup returns CDR1 MDHEN and CDR2 SYDVKM. V lost 4 bases to trimming and J lost 5 bases, with 18 bases between them. This sequence originates from a man aged 25 to 40 who had recovered from COVID-19. This chain links TRBV28 with TRBJ2-1; TRBD2 might be the D (5 bases). Sequencing used peripheral blood. CDR3 sequence: CASSSPGGVPHNEQFF. The DNA of the CDR3 is TGTGCCAGCAGTTCTCCAGGAGGTGTGCCTCACAATGAGCAGTTCTTC.